The clone carrying this T cell receptor beta chain was seen more than once but under ten times. The data were taken from a study of blood T cells in healthy people across ages. With each sample, at least 5 micrograms of total RNA were extracted. Primers used in a second PCR of about 6 to 11 cycles were a sample-barcoded 5' primer and a J-beta primer mix. Tagging of each cDNA molecule was performed by a template-switch adaptor with 12 random nucleotides. TCRdb fed the 5' RACE reads into MiXCR, producing one record per CDR3 protein. The table lists hundreds of thousands of distinct CDR3 sequences, approximately 50% of them singletons. The CDR3 loop spans 15 amino acids. CDR1 is SGHTA and CDR2 is FQGNSA in the germline V gene. Trimming cost V 5 bases and J 0 bases; bases outside gene matches: 4.

The rearrangement links TRBV7-2 to TRBJ2-5, with 9 bases identical to TRBD1. The clonotype originates from a woman aged 60-75 years in good health. The sequencing sample was made of blood. CDR3 sequence reads: CASSAGQGDQETQYF. Written as DNA, the CDR3 is TGTGCCAGCAGCGCGGGACAGGGAGACCAAGAGACCCAGTACTTC.